The T cell receptor (beta chain) under discussion was sequenced for a study of T cell responses to AZD1222 COVID-19 vaccine. Produced via immunoSEQ multiplex PCR; TCRdb's table is partial and in-frame only. Among 150,000 to 200,000 clones listed, about 92% were seen once. The source material was peripheral blood, sampled on day 0 of AZD1222 vaccination. The clonotype was recovered from an adult in good health.

For the CDR3, the DNA is TGTGCCAGCAGCTTCGGCAGGGGTAACCAAGAGACCCAGTACTTC. Translated, it gives CASSFGRGNQETQYF. The chain recombines TRBV7-9 with TRBJ2-5, with a possible D match to TRBD1 (6 bases). This CDR3 spans 15 amino acids. Germline V gene lookup returns CDR1 SEHNR and CDR2 FQNEAQ (reference sequence). V was clipped by 3 bases and J by 0 bases, with 11 bases between them.